The 32 T cell receptor beta chains in this list originate from one sample, sequenced in a study of shared clonotypes between healthy human individuals (dated by TCRdb to 2018 to 2020). To prepare the library, the immunoSEQ multiplex PCR assay was applied. TCRdb carries this immuneACCESS record with in-frame sequences only. Its versions omit some clonotypes, under half of them owing to an unresolved V gene in the studies checked, with the rest unexplained. The table for this sample lists about 2.4 million clones; 93% of them were counted only once. Of the sample, 0.35% to 0.45% is held by the ten largest clones. Sequenced: naive CD4+ T cells from PBMCs. Interpreted using the paper, the cell subset or site label stands for: CD45RA+ positively selected. Receptors were obtained from a man younger than 35 in good health. Some clones in this sample may be carry-over from other donors' samples.

V is TRBV29-1 and J is TRBJ2-5; D is possibly TRBD1 or TRBD2 (5 bases each). CDR3 length: 12 amino acids. The V and J ends lost 1 base and 7 bases respectively, with 10 bases between them. Germline CDR1 SQVTM, CDR2 ANQGSEA. The CDR3 sequence is CSVEGGSGTQYF. CDR3 in DNA: TGCAGCGTTGAAGGGGGGTCAGGGACCCAGTACTTC.

The CDR3 DNA sequence: TGTGCCAGCAGTGGTCCGGGACTTAGCTCCTACAATGAGCAGTTCTTC. It codes for CASSGPGLSSYNEQFF. This chain joins TRBV2 and TRBJ2-1, with D tentatively TRBD2 (6 bases). CDR1 and CDR2 (germline): SNHLY, FYNNEI. This CDR3 is 16 amino acids long. Trimming removed 4 bases from V and 0 bases from J, with 13 bases in between.

This chain links TRBV16 with TRBJ2-5; possibly TRBD2 for D (5 bases). Germline V gene sequence: CDR1 KGHSY, CDR2 FQNENV. The length of the CDR3 is 15 residues. Trimming shortened V by 1 base and J by 3 bases, and 12 bases separated the two germline ends. The CDR3: CASSQFAAGEETQYF. CDR3 bases: TGTGCCAGCAGCCAATTCGCTGCCGGGGAAGAGACCCAGTACTTC.

The chain couples TRBV28 to TRBJ1-1, with a tentative D call TRBD1 (5 bases). V dropped 8 bases and J dropped 5 bases, with 18 bases sitting between them. This CDR3 is 14 amino acids long. Looked up from germline, CDR1 is MDHEN and CDR2 is SYDVKM. CDR3: CASPGAGGVTEAFF. The DNA for the CDR3 is TGTGCCAGCCCTGGGGCGGGGGGTGTAACTGAAGCTTTCTTT.

The chain links TRBV4-2 to TRBJ2-3, with D possibly TRBD1 on 5 matching bases. This CDR3 contains 13 residues. The germline V and J ends were trimmed by 2 bases and 5 bases, with 8 bases remaining between them. The V gene's germline CDR1 is LGHNA and CDR2 YNFKEQ. The DNA of the CDR3 is TGTGCCAGCAGCCAAAAGGGGCAAGATACGCAGTATTTT. Translated, it gives CASSQKGQDTQYF.

This clone was recorded only once. The chain employs TRBV9 and TRBJ1-5; 7 nucleotides match TRBD1. Germline V gene sequence: CDR1 SGDLS, CDR2 YYNGEE. The ends lost 4 bases at V and 3 bases at J; junction bases unmatched: 10. The CDR3 has 16 residues. For the CDR3, the DNA is TGTGCCAGCAGCATACCGGGACAGCGTAACAATCAGCCCCAGCATTTT. The encoded protein is CASSIPGQRNNQPQHF.

The V gene is TRBV5-1, the J gene TRBJ2-5, with D unclear. Germline CDR1 SGHRS, CDR2 YFSETQ. The V and J ends lost 4 bases and 3 bases respectively, with 16 bases between them. The CDR3 covers 15 residues. The CDR3 coding sequence is TGCGCCAGCAGCGCACTTCCGACACCCGAAGAGACCCAGTACTTC. Translating it yields CASSALPTPEETQYF.

In its sample, this clone was seen once. The V and J genes are TRBV27 and TRBJ2-1; TRBD1 aligns across 10 bases. CDR3 length: 15 amino acids. Germline CDR1 is MNHEY and CDR2 is SMNVEV (reference sequence). The V gene end was trimmed by 5 bases and the J gene end by 2 bases; junction bases not matched to a gene: 3. CDR3 DNA: TGTGCCAGCAGTAAGACAGGGGGCACCTACAATGAGCAGTTCTTC. Protein sequence: CASSKTGGTYNEQFF.

The rearrangement links TRBV18 to TRBJ2-2; 8 positions agree with TRBD2. The CDR3 consists of 16 residues. The ends lost 3 bases at V and 5 bases at J; junction bases unmatched: 8. Germline V gene lookup returns CDR1 KGHSH and CDR2 LQKENI. The CDR3 DNA sequence: TGTGCCAGCTCACCTCTCCGGGAGGGATTGACCGGGGAGCTGTTTTTT. It specifies CASSPLREGLTGELFF.

The V and J genes are TRBV19 and TRBJ1-1, with D possibly TRBD1 on 5 matching bases. The CDR3 loop spans 15 amino acids. CDR1 is LNHDA, CDR2 SQIVND, per germline (reference sequence). Trimming stripped 4 bases from V and 6 bases from J, with 18 bases between. The CDR3 here is CASSSGGSIKAEAFF. The CDR3 DNA follows: TGTGCCAGTAGTAGCGGGGGATCGATCAAGGCTGAAGCTTTCTTT. Full variable domain (outside the CDR3, taken from reference TRBV19 and TRBJ1-1): DGGITQSPKYLFRKEGQNVTLSCEQNLNHDAMYWYRQDPGQGLRLIYYSQIVNDFQKGDIAEGYSVSREKKESFPLTVTSAQKNPTAFYLCASSSGGSIKAEAFFGQGTRLTVV.

The chain carries TRBV6-1 and TRBJ2-2, with 9 bases lining up with TRBD2. Germline trimming cut 9 bases from V and 3 bases from J; bases unmatched to any gene: 5. The CDR3 length is 14 residues. Germline lookup yields CDR1 MNHNS and CDR2 SASEGT. The CDR3 sequence: CASAAGGYTGELFF. The CDR3 region has the DNA TGTGCCAGTGCTGCGGGAGGGTACACCGGGGAGCTGTTTTTT.

This rearrangement joins TRBV6-5 to TRBJ1-1; 8 bases are a match to TRBD1. Germline-derived CDR1 and CDR2 are MNHEY and SVGAGI. The ends lost 7 bases at V and 4 bases at J; junction bases unmatched: 5. The CDR3 runs to 13 residues. The CDR3 DNA sequence: TGTGCCAGCACACGACAGGGGCGCACTGAAGCTTTCTTT. Translation gives CASTRQGRTEAFF.

The chain joins TRBV7-8 to TRBJ2-7; a possible D gene is TRBD2 (6 bases). Trimming left V 5 bases short and J 2 bases short, with 22 bases between. This CDR3 region has 17 residues. Per the germline V gene, CDR1 is SGHVS and CDR2 is FQNEAQ. CDR3 amino acids: CASSTDSVSRLAYEQYF. The CDR3 DNA reads TGTGCCAGCAGCACAGATAGCGTGTCCCGACTAGCCTACGAGCAGTACTTC.

The chain joins TRBV4-1 to TRBJ1-1; 7 nucleotides align to TRBD1. The V gene's germline CDR1 is MGHRA and CDR2 YSYEKL. V trimming: 0 bases; J trimming: 4 bases; junction bases outside the gene matches: 11. The CDR3 covers 17 residues. The CDR3 is CASSQDSTGSRTTEAFF. CDR3 nucleotides: TGCGCCAGCAGCCAAGATTCGACAGGGAGTAGAACCACTGAAGCTTTCTTT.

This clone came up once. The chain is built from TRBV19 and TRBJ1-1, with 7 bases matching TRBD1. CDR3 size: 13 residues. CDR1 is LNHDA, CDR2 SQIVND, per germline (reference sequence). The V and J ends lost 3 bases and 11 bases, in that order; junction bases with no gene match: 9. CDR3 sequence (DNA): TGTGCCAGTAGTATTCTACAGGGGACTGTGGCTTTCTTT. Its translation is CASSILQGTVAFF. Combining the CDR3 with reference TRBV19 and TRBJ1-1 gives the whole variable domain DGGITQSPKYLFRKEGQNVTLSCEQNLNHDAMYWYRQDPGQGLRLIYYSQIVNDFQKGDIAEGYSVSREKKESFPLTVTSAQKNPTAFYLCASSILQGTVAFFGQGTRLTVV.

With regard to this clone: Other nucleotide sequences in the sample specify the same CDR3. The CDR3 is CASSVGLQETQYF. DNA of the CDR3: TGTGCCAGCAGCGTGGGACTACAAGAGACCCAGTACTTC. The V gene is TRBV9, the J gene TRBJ2-5, with TRBD2 matching over 7 bases. Germline V gives CDR1 SGDLS, CDR2 YYNGEE. The CDR3 contains 13 residues. The V segment lost 2 bases and the J segment 2 bases; nucleotides outside the gene matches: 0. Full variable domain (outside the CDR3, taken from reference TRBV9 and TRBJ2-5): DSGVTQTPKHLITATGQRVTLRCSPRSGDLSVYWYQQSLDQGLQFLIQYYNGEERAKGNILERFSAQQFPDLHSELNLSSLELGDSALYFCASSVGLQETQYFGPGTRLLVL.

The chain joins TRBV4-3 to TRBJ2-2; 12 bases are shared with TRBD2. There are 16 residues in the CDR3. CDR1 and CDR2 (germline): LGHNA, YSLEER. Trimming removed 4 bases from V and 5 bases from J; junction bases left unmatched: 5. The CDR3 region has the DNA TGCGCCAGCAGCCCCCGACTAGCGGGAGATACCGGGGAGCTGTTTTTT. Amino acids: CASSPRLAGDTGELFF.

V gene TRBV19 combines with J gene TRBJ2-1, with TRBD2 as a possible D gene (6 bases). The CDR3 sequence is 14 residues long. CDR1 and CDR2 from the germline V gene are LNHDA and SQIVND (reference sequence). Trimming cost V 5 bases and J 3 bases, with 11 bases left between them. DNA of the CDR3: TGTGCCAGTAGTCTCCGGGACTTCTACAATGAGCAGTTCTTC. Protein product: CASSLRDFYNEQFF.

The gene calls are TRBV28 and TRBJ1-2; D ambiguous. CDR1 is MDHEN and CDR2 is SYDVKM in the germline V gene. Trimming removed 11 bases from V and 7 bases from J, with 14 bases in between. The length of the CDR3 is 11 residues. The CDR3 DNA follows: TGTGCCCTTAGTGGGGTGGGTGGCTACACCTTC. This encodes CALSGVGGYTF.

The V gene is TRBV6-5, the J gene TRBJ2-5, with TRBD2 as a possible D gene (6 bases). CDR3 length: 15 amino acids. V shed 8 bases and J shed 5 bases, with 21 bases lying between them. CDR1 and CDR2 (germline): MNHEY, SVGAGI. The CDR3 DNA is TGTGCCAGCTATAGAAGGGCGGGGCTCGGGGAGACCCAGTACTTC. It translates to CASYRRAGLGETQYF.

The V and J genes are TRBV2 and TRBJ1-1, with 7 bases identical to TRBD1. The CDR3 length is 15 residues. Germline CDR1 and CDR2: SNHLY and FYNNEI. V was pared by 3 bases and J by 1 base, with 5 bases of the junction left unmatched. The CDR3 nucleotides read TGTGCCAGCAGTGAGAGGGGGCGAGCGAACACTGAAGCTTTCTTT. This codes for CASSERGRANTEAFF.

This chain connects TRBV5-1 to TRBJ2-3; 11 bases line up with TRBD2. The germline gives CDR1 SGHRS, CDR2 YFSETQ. This CDR3 is 18 amino acids long. V shed 3 bases and J 0 bases; nucleotides not matched to a gene: 9. In nucleotides, the CDR3 is TGCGCCAGCAGCTACTTAGCGGGAGGGCTCCCTAGCACAGATACGCAGTATTTT. It specifies CASSYLAGGLPSTDTQYF.

This clone came up once. In nucleotides, the CDR3 is TGTGCCAGCAGTTTAAAAGGAAATGAAGCTTTCTTT. Protein product: CASSLKGNEAFF. V usage is TRBV28 and J usage is TRBJ1-1; no clear D gene. The V and J ends lost 2 bases and 7 bases respectively, with 8 bases between them. CDR3 length equals 12 residues. CDR1 is MDHEN and CDR2 is SYDVKM in the germline V gene.

This clone was seen a single time. The chain combines TRBV28 with TRBJ2-6; TRBD1 might be the D (5 bases). V lost 8 bases and J 2 bases, leaving 22 bases between the germline ends. Germline V gene lookup returns CDR1 MDHEN and CDR2 SYDVKM. The CDR3 has 18 residues. CDR3 in DNA: TGTGCCAGCGGGGCCCGGACCCTTAAGCAAACTGGGGCCAACGTCCTGACTTTC. It translates to CASGARTLKQTGANVLTF.

The V gene is TRBV6-1, the J gene TRBJ2-1; D may be TRBD1 (5 bases). CDR3 length: 15 residues. Germline V lookup: CDR1 MNHNS, CDR2 SASEGT. Trimming shortened V by 11 bases and J by 7 bases, and 24 bases separated the two germline ends. The CDR3 DNA sequence: TGTGCCTCCGATTCCGTGGGTCTCAGGGTGAATGAGCAGTTCTTC. Its translation is CASDSVGLRVNEQFF.

The chain is built from TRBV5-4 and TRBJ2-3; 12 bases are a match to TRBD2. Germline lookup yields CDR1 SGHNT and CDR2 YYREEE (reference sequence). Unmatched junction bases numbered 6, after V lost 4 bases and J lost 3 bases. The CDR3 is 16 amino acids. As DNA, the CDR3 is TGTGCCAGCAGCCCCACTAGCGGGAGGAGGACAGATACGCAGTATTTT. Translation gives CASSPTSGRRTDTQYF. The full variable domain, in which reference TRBV5-4 and TRBJ2-3 provide the parts outside the CDR3, is ETGVTQSPTHLIKTRGQQVTLRCSSQSGHNTVSWYQQALGQGPQFIFQYYREEENGRGNFPPRFSGLQFPNYSSELNVNALELDDSALYLCASSPTSGRRTDTQYFGPGTRLTVL.

Details on this clone: Other DNA sequences from this sample encode an identical CDR3 as well. This chain links TRBV9 with TRBJ2-2; 11 bases match TRBD2. Trimming cost V 0 bases and J 2 bases; bases outside gene matches: 0. Per the germline V gene, CDR1 is SGDLS and CDR2 is YYNGEE. This CDR3 has 16 residues. Here the CDR3 DNA reads TGTGCCAGCAGCGTAGGACTAGCGGGAAACACCGGGGAGCTGTTTTTT. This sequence encodes CASSVGLAGNTGELFF.

The rearrangement uses TRBV29-1 and TRBJ1-3, with TRBD1 as a possible D gene (5 bases). The ends were cut back, 0 bases at V and 0 bases at J, with 6 bases in the middle. Germline assignment: CDR1 SQVTM and CDR2 ANQGSEA. The CDR3 consists of 14 residues. In nucleotides, the CDR3 is TGCAGCGTTGAAGAGGGGCTCTCTGGAAACACCATATATTTT. Its protein product is CSVEEGLSGNTIYF. Together with reference TRBV29-1 and TRBJ1-3, the CDR3 gives the full variable domain: SAVISQKPSRDICQRGTSLTIQCQVDSQVTMMFWYRQQPGQSLTLIATANQGSEATYESGFVIDKFPISRPNLTFSTLTVSNMSPEDSSIYLCSVEEGLSGNTIYFGEGSWLTVV.

This chain uses TRBV28 with TRBJ2-7, with TRBD2 matching 7 bases. The CDR3 is 14 residues long. J lost 4 bases, V lost 3 bases, and 6 bases had no gene match. Germline V lookup: CDR1 MDHEN, CDR2 SYDVKM. The CDR3 loop is CASSFQRERYEQYF. The CDR3 DNA follows: TGTGCCAGCAGTTTCCAGCGGGAACGGTACGAGCAGTACTTC.

This clone showed up just once. This rearrangement joins TRBV6-4 to TRBJ2-7, with D perhaps TRBD1 or TRBD2 (5 bases each). The germline V and J ends were trimmed by 0 bases and 4 bases, with 10 bases remaining between them. This CDR3 region has 14 residues. CDR1 MRHNA and CDR2 SNTAGT come from the germline V gene. The CDR3: CASSDSGTLYEQYF. Written as DNA, the CDR3 is TGTGCCAGCAGTGACTCCGGGACCCTTTACGAGCAGTACTTC.

This chain links TRBV9 with TRBJ2-1; D gene ambiguous. Germline lookup yields CDR1 SGDLS and CDR2 YYNGEE. With 7 bases removed from V and 7 bases from J, the gap between germline ends came to 18 bases. This CDR3 contains 14 residues. CDR3 coding DNA: TGTGCCAGCGGTCCCGCCGGCCCTCGGAATGAGCAGTTCTTC. Protein: CASGPAGPRNEQFF.

This clone has just one count. Distinct nucleotide sequences in the sample also encode this CDR3. The chain links TRBV28 to TRBJ1-2; 7 bases map to TRBD1. The V segment lost 6 bases and the J segment 2 bases; nucleotides outside the gene matches: 3. The CDR3 loop spans 13 amino acids. Per germline, CDR1 MDHEN and CDR2 SYDVKM. The CDR3 DNA sequence: TGTGCCAGCAGGCCGGGACAGAACTATGGCTACACCTTC. As protein: CASRPGQNYGYTF.